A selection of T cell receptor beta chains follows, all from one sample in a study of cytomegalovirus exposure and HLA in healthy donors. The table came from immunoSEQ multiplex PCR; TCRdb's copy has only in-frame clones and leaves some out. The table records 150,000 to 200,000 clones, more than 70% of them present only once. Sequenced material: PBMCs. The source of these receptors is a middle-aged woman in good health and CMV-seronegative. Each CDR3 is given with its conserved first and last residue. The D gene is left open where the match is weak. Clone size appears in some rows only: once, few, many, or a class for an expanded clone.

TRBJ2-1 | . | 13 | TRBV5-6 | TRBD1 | TGTGCCAGCAGCCCTGGGACAGAACAAGAGCAGTTCTTC | CASSPGTEQEQFF
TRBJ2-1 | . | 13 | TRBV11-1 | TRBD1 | TGTGCCAGCAGCTGGGACAGGGACAATGAGCAGTTCTTC | CASSWDRDNEQFF
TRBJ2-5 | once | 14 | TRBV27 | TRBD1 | TGTGCCAGCAGTAGGCAGGGGGCGAAAGAGACCCAGTACTTC | CASSRQGAKETQYF
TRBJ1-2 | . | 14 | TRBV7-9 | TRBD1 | TGTGCCAGCAGCCTACTACAGGGACAGCGAACCTACACCTTC | CASSLLQGQRTYTF
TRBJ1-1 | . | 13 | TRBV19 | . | TGTGCCAGTAGTTGGGAGGCGAACACTGAAGCTTTCTTT | CASSWEANTEAFF
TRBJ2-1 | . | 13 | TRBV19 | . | TGTGCCAGTAGTATAGTTCGGGGCAATGAGCAGTTCTTC | CASSIVRGNEQFF
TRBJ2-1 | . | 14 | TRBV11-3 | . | TGTGCCAGCAGCTTAGCGGTCTCCTACAATGAGCAGTTCTTC | CASSLAVSYNEQFF
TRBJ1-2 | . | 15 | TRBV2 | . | TGTGCCAGCAGTGAAGCGCCAGGGGACAACTATGGCTACACCTTC | CASSEAPGDNYGYTF
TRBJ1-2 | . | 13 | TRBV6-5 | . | TGTGCCAGCAGCCGAACGGGGAGGGAAGGCTACACCTTC | CASSRTGREGYTF
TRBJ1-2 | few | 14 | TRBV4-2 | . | TGTGCCAGCAGCCAAGAGGGGCAGGTCGGGGGCTACACCTTC | CASSQEGQVGGYTF
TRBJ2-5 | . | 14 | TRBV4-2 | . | TGTGCCAGCAGCCAAGAACGGCGGCAAGAGACCCAGTACTTC | CASSQERRQETQYF
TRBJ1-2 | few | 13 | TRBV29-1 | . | TGCAGCGTGCTCCAAGGGGGGGCTTATGGCTACACCTTC | CSVLQGGAYGYTF
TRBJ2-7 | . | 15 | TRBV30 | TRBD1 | TGTGCCTGGAGCCCCCCGGACAGGGCTAAGGGCGAGCAGTACTTC | CAWSPPDRAKGEQYF
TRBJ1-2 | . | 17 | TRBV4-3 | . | TGCGCCAGCAGCCAAGATCTAATCCGCGGAGGCACCTATGGCTACACCTTC | CASSQDLIRGGTYGYTF
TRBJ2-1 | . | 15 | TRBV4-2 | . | TGTGCCAGCAGCCAAGAAAGTCTCGGTTACAATGAGCAGTTCTTC | CASSQESLGYNEQFF
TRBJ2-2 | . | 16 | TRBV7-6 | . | TGTGCCAGCAGCTTATTGAGCGGGTCGAACACCGGGGAGCTGTTTTTT | CASSLLSGSNTGELFF
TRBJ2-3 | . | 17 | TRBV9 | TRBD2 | TGTGCCAGCAGCGTCGGGACTAGCGGGAGAAAGACAGATACGCAGTATTTT | CASSVGTSGRKTDTQYF
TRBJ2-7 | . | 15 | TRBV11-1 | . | TGTGCCAGCAGCTCCGACAGTGTTTTCTCGTACGAGCAGTACTTC | CASSSDSVFSYEQYF
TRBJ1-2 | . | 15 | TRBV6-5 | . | TGTGCCAGCAGTTACTCGTCCGGGAACAACTATGGCTACACCTTC | CASSYSSGNNYGYTF
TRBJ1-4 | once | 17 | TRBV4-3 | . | TGCGCCAGCAGCCAAACCGGCGGGACGCAAACTAATGAAAAACTGTTTTTT | CASSQTGGTQTNEKLFF
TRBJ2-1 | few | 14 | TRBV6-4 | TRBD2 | TGTGCCAGCAGTGACTCTAGCGGGAATAATGAGCAGTTCTTC | CASSDSSGNNEQFF
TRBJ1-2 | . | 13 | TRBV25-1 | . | TGTGCCAGCAGTGAAAGGAAGACAGGCGGCTACACCTTC | CASSERKTGGYTF
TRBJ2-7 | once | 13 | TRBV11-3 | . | TGTGCCAGCGGCCCCGGGACTGCCTACGAGCAGTACTTC | CASGPGTAYEQYF
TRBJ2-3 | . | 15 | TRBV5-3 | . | TGTGCCAGAAGCTTGGGTCGCGTTAGCACAGATACGCAGTATTTT | CARSLGRVSTDTQYF
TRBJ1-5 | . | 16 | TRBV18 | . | TGTGCCAGCTCATCTGCCGGGACACTTAGCAATCAGCCCCAGCATTTT | CASSSAGTLSNQPQHF
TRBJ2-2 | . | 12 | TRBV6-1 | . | TGTGCCAGCAGTGAATCAGTCGGGGAGCTGTTTTTT | CASSESVGELFF
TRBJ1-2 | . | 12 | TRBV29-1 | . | TGCAGCGGTCTATCATCTACCTATGGCTACACCTTC | CSGLSSTYGYTF
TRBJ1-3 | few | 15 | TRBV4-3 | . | TGCGCCAGCAGCCAAGATGCCTTACTACCAAACACCATATATTTT | CASSQDALLPNTIYF
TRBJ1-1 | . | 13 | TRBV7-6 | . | TGTGCCAGCAGAACCTCTAGAAACACTGAAGCTTTCTTT | CASRTSRNTEAFF
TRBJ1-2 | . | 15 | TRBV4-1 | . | TGCGCCAGCAGCCAACCCGGTACGAGGAACTATGGCTACACCTTC | CASSQPGTRNYGYTF
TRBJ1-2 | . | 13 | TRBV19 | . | TGTGCCAGTAGTATAGGACAAAGGTACGGCTACACCTTC | CASSIGQRYGYTF
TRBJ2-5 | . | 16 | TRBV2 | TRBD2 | TGTGCCGGACGCCCAACTAGCGGGACGGTAGGAGAGACCCAGTACTTC | CAGRPTSGTVGETQYF
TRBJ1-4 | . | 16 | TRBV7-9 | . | TGTGCCAGCAGCTTAGGCCCGACAGGATATAATGAAAAACTGTTTTTT | CASSLGPTGYNEKLFF
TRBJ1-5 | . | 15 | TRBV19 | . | TGTGCCAGTATCACGACGGGGAATAGCAATCAGCCCCAGCATTTT | CASITTGNSNQPQHF
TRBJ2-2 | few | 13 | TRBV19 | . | TGTGCCAGTAGTATAGACAGGGCCGGGGAGCTGTTTTTT | CASSIDRAGELFF
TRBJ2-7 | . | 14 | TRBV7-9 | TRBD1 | TGTGCCAGCAGACCTGACAGGGTGGAAGGCGAGCAGTACTTC | CASRPDRVEGEQYF
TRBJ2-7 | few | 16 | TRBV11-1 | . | TGTGCCAGCAGCCCTCCCCCGGGGAGTGGGAACTACGAGCAGTACTTC | CASSPPPGSGNYEQYF